Here is one T cell receptor (beta chain) with its context. The antigen remains unidentified. The source of the sample is a study of cytomegalovirus exposure and HLA in healthy donors. Study background: In a later analysis, the 130 or so validation repertoires were reported to have used the same platform as the roughly 670 first-cohort repertoires. Notes on the study in general: In vitro testing confirmed a few CMV-associated chains as specific for CMV antigens.

Measured with immunoSEQ multiplex PCR; TCRdb has only the in-frame clones, and not every one. The table lists about 170,000 clones, roughly nine tenths of them singletons. Germline V gives CDR1 MDHEN, CDR2 SYDVKM. With 3 bases removed from V and 0 bases from J, the gap between germline ends came to 12 bases. CDR3 length: 15 residues. The sample consisted of PBMCs. The chain combines TRBV28 with TRBJ2-7, with D possibly matching TRBD2 (6 bases). The source of this sequence is a man aged 18 to 30 in good health and CMV-seropositive. As DNA, the CDR3 is TGTGCCAGCAGTTTTGGTTCCGGGGGCTCCTACGAGCAGTACTTC. It yields the protein CASSFGSGGSYEQYF.